What follows are 27 T cell receptor beta chains derived from one specimen sequenced in a study of blood T cell repertoires in COVID-19. Sequencing was performed with immunoSEQ multiplex PCR; in TCRdb, only in-frame clones are kept and a portion is missing. The sample contains approximately 90,000 clones, 78% of which appear only once. The specimen sequenced was peripheral blood. The receptors originated from a man between 65 and 85 years old with COVID-19, enrolled during active disease.

Here the CDR3 DNA reads TGTGCCAGCAGTTTAGGTTACCGGGTTGGGCAGCCCCAGCATTTT. It specifies CASSLGYRVGQPQHF. V and J are TRBV28 and TRBJ1-5; D remains unclear. V was cut by 2 bases and J by 7 bases, with 15 bases left in between. Per the germline V gene, CDR1 is MDHEN and CDR2 is SYDVKM. This CDR3 is built from 15 residues.

This chain connects TRBV19 to TRBJ2-3; D might be TRBD2 (6 bases). The germline V and J ends were trimmed by 3 bases and 3 bases, with 10 bases remaining between them. CDR3 size: 14 residues. CDR1 is LNHDA, CDR2 SQIVND, per germline (reference sequence). The chain's CDR3 is CASSIWGETDTQYF. Written as DNA, the CDR3 is TGTGCCAGTAGTATCTGGGGGGAGACAGATACGCAGTATTTT.

CDR3 in DNA: TGTGCCAGCAGCTGGGGAGGTTCTAATTCACCCCTCCACTTT. This translates into CASSWGGSNSPLHF. The chain has TRBV5-4 and TRBJ1-6; no reliable D call. The V end lost 3 bases, the J end lost 6 bases, and 10 bases lay between the germline ends. There are 14 residues in the CDR3. Germline CDR1 and CDR2: SGHNT and YYREEE (reference sequence).

Regarding this clone: This same CDR3 is encoded by further DNA sequences in the sample. V and J are TRBV20-1 and TRBJ2-7; possible D gene TRBD2, 6 bases. With 5 bases removed from V and 6 bases from J, the gap between germline ends came to 11 bases. Per germline, CDR1 DFQATT and CDR2 SNEGSKA (reference sequence). This CDR3 spans 11 amino acids. CDR3 sequence: CSAGGLVEQYF. The DNA of the CDR3 is TGCAGTGCTGGGGGACTGGTCGAGCAGTACTTC.

The chain is built from TRBV12-3 or TRBV12-4 and TRBJ2-3; weak D call: TRBD1 (6 bases). The CDR3 has 13 residues. The V end lost 6 bases, the J end lost 7 bases, and 14 bases lay between the germline ends. For the CDR3, the DNA is TGTGCCAGCAGCCGTACACAGGGAAATACGCAGTATTTT. Translating it yields CASSRTQGNTQYF.

The rearrangement uses TRBV21-1 and TRBJ2-7; TRBD2, the D gene given by the table, was not confirmed from the DNA. TRBV21-1 is an annotated pseudogene. There are 15 residues in the CDR3. The CDR3 sequence: CASRAVAGDSYEQYF. CDR3 nucleotide sequence: TGTGCCAGCAGAGCCGTGGCGGGGGATTCCTACGAGCAGTACTTC.

The chain couples TRBV7-9 to TRBJ1-6; 9 bases fit TRBD1. The CDR3 length is 14 residues. CDR1 and CDR2 (germline): SEHNR, FQNEAQ (reference sequence). Unmatched junction bases numbered 5, after V lost 3 bases and J lost 11 bases. CDR3 residues: CASSFPGQGTPLHF. The CDR3 DNA is TGTGCCAGCAGCTTTCCGGGACAGGGTACACCCCTCCACTTT.

This chain connects TRBV18 to TRBJ2-7; possibly TRBD1 for D (5 bases). V lost 4 bases and J 2 bases, leaving 18 bases between the germline ends. Germline CDR1 reads KGHSH; CDR2 reads LQKENI. The CDR3 runs to 16 residues. The DNA of the CDR3 is TGTGCCAGCTCACTCACGACAGCGAGTGGGACCTACGAGCAGTACTTC. Its translation: CASSLTTASGTYEQYF.

The chain employs TRBV7-7 and TRBJ2-5; D possibly corresponds to TRBD1 (6 bases). The V end was cut by 1 base, the J end by 7 bases, with 10 bases between. The germline CDR1 and CDR2 sequences are SSHAT and FNYEAQ (reference sequence). This CDR3 has 13 residues. The CDR3 DNA reads TGTGCCAGCAGCTTAGATTTAGGGGGGACCCAGTACTTC. Protein product: CASSLDLGGTQYF.

V is TRBV5-1 and J is TRBJ1-5, with TRBD1 identical over 7 bases. With 0 bases clipped from V and 6 bases from J, the junction kept 6 bases outside the gene matches. This CDR3 contains 15 residues. CDR1 is SGHRS and CDR2 is YFSETQ in the germline V gene. Written as DNA, the CDR3 is TGCGCCAGCAGCTTGGGAGGGGGCGCAGGTCAGCCCCAGCATTTT. This sequence encodes CASSLGGGAGQPQHF.

The V call is TRBV7-3, the J call TRBJ2-2, with TRBD1 matching over 9 bases. This CDR3 has 16 residues. V lost 4 bases and J lost 5; bases outside the gene matches: 8. Germline V lookup: CDR1 SGHTA, CDR2 FQGTGA. In nucleotides, the CDR3 is TGTGCCAGCAGCTCCCGCAGGGACAGGGAGACCGGGGAGCTGTTTTTT. Encoded protein: CASSSRRDRETGELFF.

The rearrangement links TRBV19 to TRBJ1-2, with D uncertain. The CDR3 length is 13 residues. The germline CDR1 and CDR2 sequences are LNHDA and SQIVND (reference sequence). V lost 5 bases, J lost 5 bases, and 12 bases lay in between. CDR3 loop: CASSAADTYGYTF. The CDR3 nucleotides read TGTGCCAGTAGTGCCGCCGACACTTATGGCTACACCTTC.

This sequence joins TRBV7-9 and TRBJ1-6; 7 bases map to TRBD1. Trimming removed 3 bases from V and 6 bases from J; junction bases left unmatched: 8. Looked up from germline, CDR1 is SEHNR and CDR2 is FQNEAQ (reference sequence). This CDR3 has 16 amino acids. CDR3 in amino acids: CASSFSGGGFNSPLHF. The CDR3 coding sequence is TGTGCCAGCAGCTTCTCAGGGGGAGGCTTTAATTCACCCCTCCACTTT.

CDR3 DNA: TGTGCCAGCAGTGGGAACAGGGGCAACTATGGCTACACCTTC. Translated, it gives CASSGNRGNYGYTF. The chain uses TRBV27 and TRBJ1-2; 7 bases are a match to TRBD1. V was clipped by 5 bases and J by 2 bases; unmatched bases: 5. The CDR3 extends over 14 amino acids. Germline loops: CDR1 MNHEY, CDR2 SMNVEV (reference sequence).

The chain uses TRBV29-1 and TRBJ2-7, with 14 bases that match TRBD2. V was clipped by 5 bases and J by 7 bases; unmatched bases: 10. Germline CDR1 SQVTM, CDR2 ANQGSEA. This CDR3 region has 15 residues. For the CDR3, the DNA is TGCAGCGTTTCAGATGGGACTAGCGGGAGTTTAGAGCAGTACTTC. Its translation is CSVSDGTSGSLEQYF.

This clone was seen just once. The gene calls are TRBV5-6 and TRBJ1-5; D remains unclear. V lost 4 bases and J lost 6, with 14 bases in between. Germline CDR1 and CDR2: SGHDT and YYEEEE. The CDR3 contains 14 residues. The CDR3 protein is CASSPWGGIQPQHF. CDR3 coding DNA: TGTGCCAGCAGCCCGTGGGGAGGGATTCAGCCCCAGCATTTT.

This clone came up many times. The chain carries TRBV7-2 and TRBJ1-1; D call uncertain. The V gene lost 3 bases and the J gene lost 4 bases, with 18 bases spanning the gap. Germline V gene sequence: CDR1 SGHTA, CDR2 FQGNSA. There are 16 residues in the CDR3. CDR3 residues: CASSFSGSTIGTEAFF. In DNA form, the CDR3 reads TGTGCCAGCAGCTTTTCTGGGTCGACTATTGGCACTGAAGCTTTCTTT.

This clone appeared once. V gene TRBV3-1 (or the pseudogene TRBV3-2) combines with J gene TRBJ2-1; 10 nucleotides match TRBD2. The CDR3 consists of 14 residues. Germline V gives CDR1 LGHDT, CDR2 YNNKEL (reference sequence). Germline trimming cut 5 bases from V and 7 bases from J; bases unmatched to any gene: 5. The CDR3 region is CASSRAGGPNEQFF. In DNA form, the CDR3 reads TGTGCCAGCAGCAGAGCGGGGGGGCCGAATGAGCAGTTCTTC.

CDR3 sequence (DNA): TGTGCCAGCAGCCGTAACGGACAGGGAAGCACCGGGGAGCTGTTTTTT. Its translation is CASSRNGQGSTGELFF. The chain combines TRBV3-1 (or the pseudogene TRBV3-2) with TRBJ2-2; TRBD1 matches at 8 bases. V shed 4 bases, J shed 4 bases, and the junction held 8 bases outside the gene matches. Per the germline V gene, CDR1 is LGHDT and CDR2 is YNNKEL (reference sequence). The CDR3 loop spans 16 amino acids.

The V and J genes are TRBV9 and TRBJ2-7; perhaps TRBD1 as D (5 bases). The germline gives CDR1 SGDLS, CDR2 YYNGEE. With 0 bases removed from V and 5 bases from J, the gap between germline ends came to 21 bases. This CDR3 contains 17 residues. The CDR3 sequence: CASSVARAQGLGHEQYF. The CDR3 coding sequence is TGTGCCAGCAGCGTAGCCCGAGCTCAGGGATTGGGCCACGAGCAGTACTTC.

The chain carries TRBV12-5 and TRBJ2-1, with D perhaps TRBD2 (6 bases). There are 14 residues in the CDR3. Trimming took off 5 bases at V and 2 bases at J, with 10 bases between the two ends. Germline assignment: CDR1 LGHNT and CDR2 FRNRAP. CDR3 DNA sequence: TGTGCTAGTGGTCCCCCGGGGGCCTACAATGAGCAGTTCTTC. It encodes CASGPPGAYNEQFF.

This clone occurred once. The V gene is TRBV25-1, the J gene TRBJ2-1, with 8 bases that match TRBD2. Trimming removed 5 bases from V and 0 bases from J; junction bases left unmatched: 9. Germline V gives CDR1 MGHDK, CDR2 SYGVNS. This CDR3 is built from 17 residues. CDR3 loop: CASSRGLVSSSYNEQFF. Written as DNA, the CDR3 is TGTGCCAGCAGTCGGGGACTAGTTTCCAGCTCCTACAATGAGCAGTTCTTC. The complete variable domain, with remaining parts taken from reference TRBV25-1 and TRBJ2-1, reads EADIYQTPRYLVIGTGKKITLECSQTMGHDKMYWYQQDPGMELHLIHYSYGVNSTEKGDLSSESTVSRIRTEHFPLTLESARPSHTSQYLCASSRGLVSSSYNEQFFGPGTRLTVL.

The chain couples TRBV7-2 to TRBJ2-1; D is unresolved. The V end lost 5 bases, the J end lost 3 bases, and 5 bases lay between the germline ends. Per germline, CDR1 SGHTA and CDR2 FQGNSA. This CDR3 spans 12 amino acids. DNA of the CDR3: TGTGCCAGCAGCCCGAGCTACAATGAGCAGTTCTTC. It encodes CASSPSYNEQFF.

This chain connects TRBV7-2 to TRBJ2-5; TRBD1 matches 11 bases. CDR3 size: 16 residues. CDR1 and CDR2 from the germline V gene are SGHTA and FQGNSA. Germline trimming cut 0 bases from V and 2 bases from J; bases unmatched to any gene: 2. DNA of the CDR3: TGTGCCAGCAGCTTAGCGGGACAGGGGGGTCAAGAGACCCAGTACTTC. It codes for CASSLAGQGGQETQYF.

This chain connects TRBV5-4 to TRBJ2-5; 10 positions agree with TRBD1. Germline CDR1 SGHNT, CDR2 YYREEE (reference sequence). The CDR3 extends over 15 amino acids. J was trimmed by 4 bases and V by 0 bases; bases with no gene match: 3. As DNA, the CDR3 is TGTGCCAGCAGCTTGGGACAGGGGGCGATAGAGACCCAGTACTTC. Its protein product is CASSLGQGAIETQYF.

This rearrangement joins TRBV27 to TRBJ2-7; TRBD2 agrees at 9 bases. The germline CDR1 and CDR2 sequences are MNHEY and SMNVEV (reference sequence). V lost 6 bases, J lost 2 bases, and 2 bases stayed unmatched. The CDR3 is made up of 13 amino acids. DNA for the CDR3: TGTGCCAGCAGGAGACTAGCGGCCTACGAGCAGTACTTC. This translates into CASRRLAAYEQYF.

The chain links TRBV2 to TRBJ1-6, with D possibly matching TRBD1 (5 bases). V dropped 6 bases and J dropped 10 bases, with 13 bases sitting between them. Germline assignment: CDR1 SNHLY and CDR2 FYNNEI. CDR3 length equals 13 residues. CDR3: CASRWGRGSPLHF. The CDR3 region has the DNA TGTGCCAGCAGGTGGGGCCGAGGCTCACCCCTCCACTTT. The full variable domain, in which reference TRBV2 and TRBJ1-6 provide the parts outside the CDR3, is EPEVTQTPSHQVTQMGQEVILRCVPISNHLYFYWYRQILGQKVEFLVSFYNNEISEKSEIFDDQFSVERPDGSNFTLKIRSTKLEDSAMYFCASRWGRGSPLHFGNGTRLTVT.